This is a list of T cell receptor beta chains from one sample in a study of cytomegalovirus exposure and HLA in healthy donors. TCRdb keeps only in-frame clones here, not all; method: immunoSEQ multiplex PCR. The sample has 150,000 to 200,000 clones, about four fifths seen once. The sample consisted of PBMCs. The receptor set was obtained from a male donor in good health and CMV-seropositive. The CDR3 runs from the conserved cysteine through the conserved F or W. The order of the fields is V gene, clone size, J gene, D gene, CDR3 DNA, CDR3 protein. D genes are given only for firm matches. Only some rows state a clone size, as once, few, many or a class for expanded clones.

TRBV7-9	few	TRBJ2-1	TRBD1	TGTGCCAGCAGCTTAGGTTCAAGGACAGGGATCTACAATGAGCAGTTCTTC	CASSLGSRTGIYNEQFF
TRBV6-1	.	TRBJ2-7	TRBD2	TGTGCCAGCAGTGCACGTCTCGTGGGACTAGCGGGCGAGCAGTACTTC	CASSARLVGLAGEQYF
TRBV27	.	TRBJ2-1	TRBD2	TGTGCCAGCAGTTTGATACTAGCGGGTAGGGTCAATGAGCAGTTCTTC	CASSLILAGRVNEQFF
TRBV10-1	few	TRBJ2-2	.	TGCGCCAGCTCAAGGGGGACCGGGGAGCTGTTTTTT	CASSRGTGELFF
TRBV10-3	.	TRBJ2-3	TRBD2	TGTGCCATCGGCTCGGGAGGGAAAACGGGGGATACGCAGTATTTT	CAIGSGGKTGDTQYF
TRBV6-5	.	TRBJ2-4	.	TGTGCCAGCAGTTTGGACCGGAGGGGTCGAAACATTCAGTACTTC	CASSLDRRGRNIQYF
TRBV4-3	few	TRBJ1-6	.	TGCGCCAGCAGCCAAGACCTCGCGGGCCGGCTTATTAATTCACCCCTCCACTTT	CASSQDLAGRLINSPLHF
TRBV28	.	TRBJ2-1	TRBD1	TGTGCCAGCAGTTCAACAGGGGAACCCCGCAATGAGCAGTTCTTC	CASSSTGEPRNEQFF
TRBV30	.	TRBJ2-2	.	TGTGCCTGGAGTGTACACCTGGGGGGCACCGGGGAGCTGTTTTTT	CAWSVHLGGTGELFF
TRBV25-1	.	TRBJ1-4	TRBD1	TGTGCCAGCAGTAGCATCACAGGGGTAAAACTGTTTTTT	CASSSITGVKLFF